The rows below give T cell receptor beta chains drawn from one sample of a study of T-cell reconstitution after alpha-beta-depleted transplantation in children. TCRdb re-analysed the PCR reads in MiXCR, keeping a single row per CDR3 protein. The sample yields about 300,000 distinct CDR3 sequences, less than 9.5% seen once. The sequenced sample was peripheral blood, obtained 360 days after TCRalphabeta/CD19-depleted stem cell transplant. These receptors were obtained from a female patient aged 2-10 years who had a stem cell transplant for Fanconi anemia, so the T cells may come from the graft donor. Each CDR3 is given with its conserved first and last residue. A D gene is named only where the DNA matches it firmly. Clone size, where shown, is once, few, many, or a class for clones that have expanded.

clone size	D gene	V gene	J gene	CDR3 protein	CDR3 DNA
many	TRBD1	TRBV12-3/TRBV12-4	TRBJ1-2	CASSNRDRERTNGYTF	TGTGCCAGCAGCAACCGGGACAGGGAAAGAACCAATGGCTACACCTTC
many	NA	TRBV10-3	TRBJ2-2	CATAHLGQGNRSGELFF	TGTGCCACTGCGCACCTTGGGCAGGGGAATCGGTCCGGGGAGCTGTTTTTT
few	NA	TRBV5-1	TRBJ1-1	CASASSTGMNTEAFF	TGCGCCTCAGCCTCTTCGACCGGGATGAACACTGAAGCTTTCTTT
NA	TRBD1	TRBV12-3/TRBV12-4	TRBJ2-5	CASSLWTGSQETQYF	TGTGCCAGCAGTTTATGGACAGGCTCCCAAGAGACCCAGTACTTC
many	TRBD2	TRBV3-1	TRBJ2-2	CASSSGLAGPLTGELFF	TGTGCCAGCAGCTCGGGACTAGCGGGGCCACTTACCGGGGAGCTGTTTTTT
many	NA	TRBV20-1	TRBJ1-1	CSASRPDIEAFF	TGCAGTGCTAGCCGGCCCGACATTGAAGCTTTCTTT
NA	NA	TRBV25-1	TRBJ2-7	CASSEYKSSEDYEQYF	TGTGCCAGCAGTGAATATAAAAGTTCGGAGGACTACGAGCAGTACTTC
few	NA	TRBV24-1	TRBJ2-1	CATSDHRDGTGGLAGEFYNEQFF	TGTGCCACCAGTGATCATAGAGATGGGACAGGGGGGCTAGCGGGAGAGTTCTACAATGAGCAGTTCTTC
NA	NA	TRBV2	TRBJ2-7	CASSDWGYEQYF	TGTGCCAGCAGTGATTGGGGTTACGAGCAGTACTTC
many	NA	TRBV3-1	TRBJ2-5	CASSQIDRETQYF	TGTGCCAGCAGCCAGATTGACAGAGAGACCCAGTACTTC
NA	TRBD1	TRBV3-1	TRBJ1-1	CASSLEGARTEAFF	TGTGCCAGCAGCCTTGAGGGGGCGCGCACTGAAGCTTTCTTT
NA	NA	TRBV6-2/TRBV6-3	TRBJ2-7	CASSLSAWDDPRVSYEQYF	TGTGCCAGCAGTTTATCCGCCTGGGACGATCCACGGGTATCCTACGAGCAGTACTTC
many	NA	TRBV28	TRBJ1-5	CASSLSGSNQPQHF	TGTGCCAGCAGTTTATCGGGGAGCAATCAGCCCCAGCATTTT
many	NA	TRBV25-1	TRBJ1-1	CASSDHGTANTEAFF	TGTGCCAGCAGTGATCACGGGACGGCGAACACTGAAGCTTTCTTT
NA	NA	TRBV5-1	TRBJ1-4	CASSLRATHDKLFF	TGCGCCAGCAGCTTGAGGGCGACCCATGACAAACTGTTTTTT
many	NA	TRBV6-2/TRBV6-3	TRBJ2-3	CASRRDTYTDTQYF	TGTGCCAGCAGGCGGGACACCTACACAGATACGCAGTATTTT
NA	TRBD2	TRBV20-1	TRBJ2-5	CSASFPGPSGGAFETQYF	TGCAGTGCTAGTTTCCCCGGACCTAGCGGGGGGGCGTTTGAGACCCAGTACTTC
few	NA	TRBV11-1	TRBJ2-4	CASSLAGRGRGAKNIQYF	TGTGCCAGCAGCTTAGCGGGCAGGGGACGTGGAGCCAAAAACATTCAGTACTTC
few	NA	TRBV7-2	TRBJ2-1	CASSLDARTVYNEQFF	TGTGCCAGCAGCTTAGACGCTAGGACAGTCTACAATGAGCAGTTCTTC
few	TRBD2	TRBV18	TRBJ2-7	CASSPQTSGGYEQYF	TGTGCCAGCTCACCCCAAACTAGCGGGGGCTACGAGCAGTACTTC
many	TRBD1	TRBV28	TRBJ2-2	CASSPAWGQGPSGELFF	TGTGCCAGCAGTCCCGCGTGGGGACAGGGACCCTCTGGGGAGCTGTTTTTT
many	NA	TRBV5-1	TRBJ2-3	CASSLEGSDTQYF	TGCGCCAGCAGCTTGGAAGGGTCAGATACGCAGTATTTT
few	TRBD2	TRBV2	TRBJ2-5	CASSPRTSGQETQYF	TGTGCCAGCAGTCCCCGGACTAGTGGGCAAGAGACCCAGTACTTC
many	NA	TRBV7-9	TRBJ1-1	CASSLQGFTEAFF	TGTGCCAGCAGCTTACAGGGGTTCACTGAAGCTTTCTTT
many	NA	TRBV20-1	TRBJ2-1	CSARSYNEQFF	TGCAGTGCTAGGTCCTACAATGAGCAGTTCTTC